This T cell receptor (beta chain) is drawn from a study of lymphopenia after photon versus proton radiotherapy. Study findings and constraints: Post-nadir TCR diversity decline inversely tracked overall survival among those who died. Under photons, naive T cells and diversity fell while effector/memory populations rose. Better survival with proton therapy was suggested as possible, not demonstrated. Oligoclonal CD8+ Temra expansion after nadir drove photon patients' diversity drop.

This clone was counted a few times. What it binds is unknown. The V gene's germline CDR1 is LNHDA and CDR2 SQIVND (reference sequence). Trimming removed 5 bases from V and 3 bases from J, with 11 bases in between. This CDR3 is 15 amino acids long. The table came from immunoSEQ multiplex PCR; TCRdb's copy has only in-frame clones and leaves some out. The sample records about 70,000 clones, 75% to 90% being singletons. The TCR sequence derives from a man older than 75 with esophageal cancer. Sequenced material: peripheral blood, taken from a patient treated with proton-based radiotherapy. The V and J genes are TRBV19 and TRBJ2-6; D perhaps matches TRBD2 (6 bases). CDR3 bases: TGTGCCAGTAGTCGGACGGGACTTGGGGCCAACGTCCTGACTTTC. Translated, it gives CASSRTGLGANVLTF.